The present entry profiles one T cell receptor (beta chain) with its context. The antigen is not known. The template used for profiling TCR beta VDJ and CDR3 was genomic DNA. TCRdb reanalysed the reads using MiXCR and keeps one entry per CDR3 protein. The table records 95,000 to 150,000 distinct CDR3 sequences, under 65% of them present only once. This sample is drawn from a study of CD8+CD57+ T cells in acquired aplastic anemia. The study's findings and limits: Significance was not reached for CD8+ Simpson's diversity between patients and controls.

Patients sequenced had flow cytometry evidence of CD8+CD57+ cell expansion. Germline loops: CDR1 SGHRS, CDR2 YFSETQ. The CDR3 is 14 residues long. The V end was cut by 0 bases, the J end by 4 bases, with 10 bases between. The rearrangement joins TRBV5-1 to TRBJ1-1; D unclear. Sequenced input: sorted CD4+, CD8+, or CD8+CD57+ T cells (not recorded which) from PBMCs. The receptor comes from a human donor with aplastic anemia. CDR3 nucleotide sequence: TGCGCCAGCAGCTTGGCGGGCAGTGGCACTGAAGCTTTCTTT. Encoded protein: CASSLAGSGTEAFF.